This record looks at one T cell receptor beta chain sequence and its context. Per the original data handling: Using reference gene primer amplification, nucleated cell counts were estimated. The method was immunoSEQ multiplex PCR; TCRdb's version includes in-frame clones alone and lacks a portion of them. That table supplies the V and J calls and clone size; D and trimming were determined from the DNA. Of over 250,000 clones listed, roughly 80% are singletons. The record originates from a study of blood T cell repertoires in COVID-19. Study-wide context: Collection of acute and convalescent COVID-19 samples took place in the United States, Italy and Spain. Sources were T cells, B-cell-depleted T cells, or PBMCs; the material itself was cDNA or gDNA.

This CDR3 has 14 residues. Germline-derived CDR1 and CDR2 are SGHNT and YYREEE (reference sequence). V gave up 2 bases and J gave up 1 base; unmatched junction bases: 1. The sample taken for sequencing was peripheral blood. This sequence joins TRBV5-4 and TRBJ2-7; 9 nucleotides line up with TRBD1. The TCR originated in a human donor with COVID-19, enrolled during active disease. The donor label of this sample is uncertain. The CDR3 DNA reads TGTGCCAGCAGCTTCGGACAGGGGTCCTACGAGCAGTACTTC. Translated: CASSFGQGSYEQYF.